These 5 T cell receptor beta chains came from one sample sequenced in a study of Ad26.COV2.S vaccination and SARS-CoV-2 variants. This sample's treatment: over 15 received Ad26.COV2.S at low or high dose, single or two shots; about 5 received placebo; per-sample allocation not given. The study sampled participants on day 63 after the first vaccine or placebo injection. Clones were read by immunoSEQ multiplex PCR, and TCRdb kept only the in-frame ones, dropping some. The table includes about 350,000 clones, approximately 81% detected once. This specimen was peripheral blood, taken in a trial of Ad26.COV2.S vaccine versus placebo. The receptors were gathered from a person aged 18-60 years who received the Ad26.COV2.S COVID-19 vaccine or a placebo.

The V and J genes are TRBV18 and TRBJ1-1; D is uncertain. Germline CDR1 and CDR2: KGHSH and LQKENI. The CDR3 sequence is 14 residues long. V dropped 1 base and J dropped 4 bases, with 10 bases sitting between them. In DNA form, the CDR3 reads TGTGCCAGCTCACCACGTGTGGGAAGCACTGAAGCTTTCTTT. It codes for CASSPRVGSTEAFF.

Remarks on this clone: Sequence at one end of the junction differs from germline and may be a read error. The chain links TRBV7-7 to TRBJ2-3; 8 nucleotides align to TRBD2. The V gene's germline CDR1 is SSHAT and CDR2 FNYEAQ (reference sequence). This CDR3 has 15 residues. This chain's CDR3 is CASSLGTRPGDTQYF. The DNA of the CDR3 is TGTGCTAGCAGCTTAGGGACTAGACCGGGAGATACGCAGTATTTT.

This chain joins TRBV19 and TRBJ1-5; D gene ambiguous. V lost 9 bases to trimming and J lost 3 bases, with 6 bases between them. The CDR3 length is 11 residues. The germline CDR1 and CDR2 sequences are LNHDA and SQIVND (reference sequence). CDR3 DNA sequence: TGTGCCAGGACATTCAATCAGCCCCAGCATTTT. Translating it yields CARTFNQPQHF.

The chain combines TRBV1 with TRBJ2-7; the table names TRBD2, a call not compared with the DNA. TRBV1 corresponds to a pseudogene. The CDR3 consists of 19 residues. The CDR3 bases are TGCACCAGCAGCCAAGATCTTTCAGAGGGAAGGATCCCGTCCTACGAGCAGTACTTC. Translated: CTSSQDLSEGRIPSYEQYF.

This clone came up once. The chain carries TRBV3-1 (or the pseudogene TRBV3-2) and TRBJ1-1; D may be TRBD1 (6 bases). This CDR3 region has 16 residues. V was cut by 0 bases and J by 1 base, with 12 bases left in between. CDR1 and CDR2 (germline): LGHDT, YNNKEL (reference sequence). The CDR3 sequence: CASSQEGDRTNTEAFF. The CDR3 DNA sequence: TGTGCCAGCAGCCAAGAGGGAGACAGGACGAACACTGAAGCTTTCTTT.